This paragraph covers one TCR beta chain sequence. What it recognizes is unknown. This CDR3 has 12 residues. The V gene's germline CDR1 is SGHKS and CDR2 YYEKEE (reference sequence). With 3 bases removed from V and 4 bases from J, the gap between germline ends came to 8 bases. The data belong to a study of T cells in localized non-small cell lung cancer. The data were produced by immunoSEQ multiplex PCR, yet TCRdb's version contains in-frame clones alone and is incomplete. The table includes tens of thousands of clones, roughly 80% detected once. Study observations and caveats: Because sequencing included only one region (of the tumor), heterogeneity remains possible. Appearing in adjacent lung were a median approximately 60 of the top 100 tumor clones. Blood T cell density predicted longer survival; adjacent-lung clonality, shorter. Uninvolved adjacent lung had more T cell clonality than any other tissue, topping tumor.

The receptor comes from a male donor aged 60 or over with stage III squamous cell lung carcinoma. The sample here was peripheral blood, taken before any cancer treatment. This rearrangement joins TRBV5-5 to TRBJ2-7; D not resolved. The CDR3, as DNA: TGTGCCAGCAGCTACGACGGGTACGAGCAGTACTTC. Translation gives CASSYDGYEQYF.